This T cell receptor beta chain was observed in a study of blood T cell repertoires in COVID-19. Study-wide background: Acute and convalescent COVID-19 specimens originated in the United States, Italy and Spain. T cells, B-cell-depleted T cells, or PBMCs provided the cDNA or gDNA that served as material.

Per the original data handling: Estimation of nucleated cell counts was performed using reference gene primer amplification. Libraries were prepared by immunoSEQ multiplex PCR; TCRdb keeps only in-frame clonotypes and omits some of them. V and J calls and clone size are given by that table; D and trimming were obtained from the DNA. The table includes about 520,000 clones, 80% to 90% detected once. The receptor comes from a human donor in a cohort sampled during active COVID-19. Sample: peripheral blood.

Here the CDR3 DNA reads TGTGCCAGCAGCTTGAGTTCCAGGATTGATAACTATGGCTACACCTTC. Its translation is CASSLSSRIDNYGYTF. This chain uses TRBV7-8 with TRBJ1-2, with unresolved D. Trimming stripped 3 bases from V and 1 base from J, with 15 bases between. The CDR3 sequence is 16 residues long. Per germline, CDR1 SGHVS and CDR2 FQNEAQ.